The 17 T cell receptor beta chains given below trace back to one sample, sequenced in a study of cytomegalovirus exposure and HLA in healthy donors. 60 Vbeta and 13 Jbeta primers were used in PCR. Method: immunoSEQ multiplex PCR; TCRdb's copy keeps in-frame clones and lacks some. Among about 200,000 clones listed, approximately 70% were seen once. The sample consisted of PBMCs. The receptors here all came from a woman in her thirties in good health and CMV-seronegative.

This clone showed up just once. The gene calls are TRBV30 and TRBJ2-4; 7 bases line up with TRBD2. V lost 0 bases, J lost 3 bases, and 14 bases stayed unmatched. Germline V CDR1 and CDR2: GTSNPN, SVGIG (reference sequence). The CDR3 is made up of 18 amino acids. The CDR3 sequence is CAWSVLGGPGVSKNIQYF. The CDR3 DNA sequence: TGTGCCTGGAGTGTACTGGGAGGGCCCGGCGTAAGCAAAAACATTCAGTACTTC.

The rearrangement uses TRBV4-1 and TRBJ1-2; D remains ambiguous. Germline V gives CDR1 MGHRA, CDR2 YSYEKL. This CDR3 comprises 17 residues. Deletions cut 0 bases from V and 2 bases from J, with 16 bases between. The CDR3 sequence is CASSQESAVVANYGYTF. DNA of the CDR3: TGCGCCAGCAGCCAAGAATCCGCGGTGGTAGCCAACTATGGCTACACCTTC.

The J gene is TRBJ1-5, the V gene TRBV4-2; the D gene is possibly TRBD1 (5 bases). The V gene lost 4 bases and the J gene lost 4 bases, with 14 bases spanning the gap. CDR3 size: 15 residues. Per germline, CDR1 LGHNA and CDR2 YNFKEQ. The chain's CDR3 is CASSPNEGTNQPQHF. Written as DNA, the CDR3 is TGTGCCAGCAGCCCAAACGAGGGGACTAATCAGCCCCAGCATTTT.

This CDR3 reads CASSPRTGYEQYF. As DNA, the CDR3 is TGTGCCAGCAGTCCCCGGACAGGGTACGAGCAGTACTTC. This chain connects TRBV27 to TRBJ2-7; 8 nucleotides match TRBD1. CDR1 and CDR2 (germline): MNHEY, SMNVEV (reference sequence). The CDR3 covers 13 residues. V was clipped by 5 bases and J by 4 bases; unmatched bases: 4.

The V gene is TRBV4-2, the J gene TRBJ1-5; possibly TRBD1 for D (6 bases). This CDR3 is 14 amino acids long. The V and J ends lost 4 bases and 0 bases respectively, with 7 bases between them. Germline-derived CDR1 and CDR2 are LGHNA and YNFKEQ. CDR3 in DNA: TGTGCCAGCAGCCGACAGGTTAGCAATCAGCCCCAGCATTTT. This gives the protein CASSRQVSNQPQHF.

The V call is TRBV7-8, the J call TRBJ1-5; TRBD1 might be the D (6 bases). Germline lookup yields CDR1 SGHVS and CDR2 FQNEAQ. This CDR3 is built from 13 residues. CDR3 amino acids: CATGRVSNQPQHF. The CDR3, as DNA: TGTGCTACAGGGAGGGTGAGCAATCAGCCCCAGCATTTT.

The V and J genes are TRBV25-1 and TRBJ2-5; D not certain. V lost 4 bases to trimming and J lost 5 bases, with 17 bases between them. There are 15 residues in the CDR3. Germline CDR1 reads MGHDK; CDR2 reads SYGVNS. The DNA for the CDR3 is TGTGCCAGCAGTGCCCTCCAAATTACCCAGGAGACCCAGTACTTC. Protein: CASSALQITQETQYF.

The rearrangement uses TRBV6-1 and TRBJ2-3; TRBD1 is a possible D gene (6 bases). Between the trimmed V and J ends, which lost 5 bases and 0 bases, there was a span of 12 bases. This CDR3 has 15 residues. CDR1 and CDR2 (germline): MNHNS, SASEGT. CDR3 region: CASSKQGTSTDTQYF. The CDR3 region has the DNA TGTGCCAGCAGTAAACAGGGAACAAGCACAGATACGCAGTATTTT.

The V call is TRBV6-6, the J call TRBJ1-1; D is uncertain. V lost 6 bases, J lost 4 bases, and 12 bases lay in between. The germline gives CDR1 MNHNY, CDR2 SVGAGI (reference sequence). The CDR3 consists of 13 residues. CDR3 residues: CASRWRVVTEAFF. CDR3 bases: TGTGCCAGCAGGTGGAGGGTGGTCACTGAAGCTTTCTTT.

This clone was counted a few times. V and J are TRBV4-3 and TRBJ1-4; no firm D call. The CDR3 runs to 13 residues. Trimming took off 4 bases at V and 15 bases at J, with 18 bases between the two ends. Germline V gene sequence: CDR1 LGHNA, CDR2 YSLEER. This CDR3 is CASSPPRPQEVFF. The CDR3 DNA reads as TGCGCCAGCAGCCCCCCCCGCCCGCAGGAAGTGTTTTTT.

This clone has only a few counts. This sequence joins TRBV5-4 and TRBJ1-1, with D maybe TRBD1 (6 bases). Germline lookup yields CDR1 SGHNT and CDR2 YYREEE (reference sequence). CDR3 length equals 14 residues. Trimming took off 3 bases at V and 5 bases at J, with 14 bases between the two ends. Written as DNA, the CDR3 is TGTGCCAGCAGCTCCCAGGGGTTCTTGACTGAAGCTTTCTTT. It encodes CASSSQGFLTEAFF.

This chain uses TRBV11-3 with TRBJ2-2; TRBD2 agrees at 8 bases. V lost 1 base, J lost 2 bases, and 9 bases stayed unmatched. The CDR3 has 18 amino acids. The germline V gene encodes CDR1 SGHNT and CDR2 YENEEA. CDR3 nucleotides: TGTGCCAGCAGCTTAGGCTTTAGCGGGGCCCTTAACACCGGGGAGCTGTTTTTT. The encoded protein is CASSLGFSGALNTGELFF.

J is TRBJ2-3 and V is TRBV5-1; TRBD2 aligns across 9 bases. This CDR3 contains 14 residues. Germline-derived CDR1 and CDR2 are SGHRS and YFSETQ. The V and J ends lost 4 bases and 0 bases, in that order; junction bases with no gene match: 0. This CDR3 reads CASSTSGSTDTQYF. The CDR3 region has the DNA TGCGCCAGCAGCACTAGCGGGAGCACAGATACGCAGTATTTT.

The gene calls are TRBV10-2 and TRBJ2-5, with 9 bases matching TRBD2. After removal of 5 bases from V and 0 bases from J, the junction contained 4 bases not matched to a gene. CDR3 length equals 15 residues. The germline CDR1 and CDR2 sequences are WSHSY and SAAADI. DNA for the CDR3: TGCGCCAGCAGTTTAAGCGGGGGGAACCAAGAGACCCAGTACTTC. Translation gives CASSLSGGNQETQYF.

The chain carries TRBV5-1 and TRBJ1-2; possible D gene TRBD1, 6 bases. This CDR3 contains 14 residues. Trimming took off 1 base at V and 1 base at J, with 8 bases between the two ends. Germline CDR1 and CDR2: SGHRS and YFSETQ. In DNA form, the CDR3 reads TGCGCCAGCAGCTTGACAGGGAGTAACTATGGCTACACCTTC. Protein product: CASSLTGSNYGYTF.

In its sample, this clone was seen once. The rearrangement links TRBV30 to TRBJ1-6, with D hard to call. The CDR3 has 12 residues. V was trimmed by 1 base and J by 14 bases, leaving 12 bases between them. Germline V gives CDR1 GTSNPN, CDR2 SVGIG (reference sequence). CDR3 coding DNA: TGTGCCTGGAGTGGATACTTCCTCACCCTCCACTTT. It is translated as CAWSGYFLTLHF.

This clone has only a few counts. The chain employs TRBV10-1 and TRBJ2-7, with 8 bases identical to TRBD2. Germline V gene data show CDR1 as WNHNN and CDR2 as SYGVQD (reference sequence). After removal of 3 bases from V and 0 bases from J, the junction contained 4 bases not matched to a gene. The CDR3 is made up of 15 amino acids. This CDR3 reads CASSDISGASYEQYF. CDR3 coding DNA: TGCGCCAGCAGTGACATTAGCGGGGCCTCCTACGAGCAGTACTTC.